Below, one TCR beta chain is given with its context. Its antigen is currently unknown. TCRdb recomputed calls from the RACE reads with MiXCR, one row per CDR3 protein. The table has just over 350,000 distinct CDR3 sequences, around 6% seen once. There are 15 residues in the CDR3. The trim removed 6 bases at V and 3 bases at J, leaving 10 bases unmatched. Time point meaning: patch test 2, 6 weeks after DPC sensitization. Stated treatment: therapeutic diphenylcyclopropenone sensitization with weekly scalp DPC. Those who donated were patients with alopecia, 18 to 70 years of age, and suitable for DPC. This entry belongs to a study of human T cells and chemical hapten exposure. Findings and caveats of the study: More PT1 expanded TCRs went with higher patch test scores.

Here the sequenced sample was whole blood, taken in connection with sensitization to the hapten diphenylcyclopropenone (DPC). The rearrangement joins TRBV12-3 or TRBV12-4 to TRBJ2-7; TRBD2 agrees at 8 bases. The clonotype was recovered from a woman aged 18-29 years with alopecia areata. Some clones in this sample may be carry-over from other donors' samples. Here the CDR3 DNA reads TGTGCCAGCAGCATAGGCGGGGGGCCTGTCTACGAGCAGTACTTC. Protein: CASSIGGGPVYEQYF.